The text below deals with one T cell receptor beta chain. The antigen this receptor binds is unknown. The sample holds no much larger clone one base away, and base qualities are not on file. The lymph node samples were taken from the axillary draining lymph nodes of breast cancer patients. Compared with germline, V lacks 6 bases and J lacks 3 bases; bases without a gene match: 9. CDR1 and CDR2, per the germline V gene, are SNHLY and FYNNEI. The CDR3 runs 15 residues from the cysteine to the phenylalanine. The only DNA kept is the CDR3, 45 bases in frame from the first base. This specimen comes from a study of breast tumors, draining lymph nodes, adjacent tissues (dated by TCRdb to about 2016). About the study as a whole: Breast cancer patients provided tumor, adjacent nontumor tissue and axillary lymph nodes, and the study compared the TCR beta repertoires across these three sources. The study was designed to assess the relationships and possible T-cell exchange between tumor, surrounding tissue and draining lymph node repertoires in human breast cancer. On the study overall, not on this receptor specifically: The data were considered consistent with the idea that most tumor T cells come from the lymph node and then expand in tumor tissue. Rather than being directly demonstrated, the conclusion that tumor T cells originate in lymph nodes was presented as consistent with a hypothesis. The similarity between tumor and nontumor tissue repertoires was significantly greater in luminal-like breast cancer than in basal-like breast cancer. Tumors showed preferential V and J gene usage, and their T-cell repertoire diversity fell below that of lymph nodes yet above that of nontumor tissue.

Sequencing used an Illumina HiSeq 2000. Multiplex PCR amplification was used to generate the TCR beta chain libraries. The amplified TCR beta chain products were analyzed by high-throughput sequencing. TCRdb took the public reads, trimmed them with fastp at Q25, ran MiXCR for clone calling and kept in-frame beta chains. Entries are consolidated by CDR3 protein sequence, retaining the most common genes and DNA. The sample table lists about 180,000 distinct CDR3 sequences, about 30% of them with a count of one. The top ten clones comprise 4% to 5.5% of the sample. The sequence is built from TRBV2 and TRBJ1-2, and 8 bases in between align with TRBD1. Input material: axillary lymph node tissue. The TCR originated in a female donor with breast cancer. Some clones in this sample may be carry-over from other donors' samples. CDR3 loop: CASSKGQGRDYGYTF. The sequenced DNA is TGTGCCAGCAGCAAAGGACAGGGAAGGGACTATGGCTACACCTTC.